These 31 T cell receptor beta chains share one sample of origin, sequenced in a study of cytomegalovirus exposure and HLA in healthy donors (dated by TCRdb to about 2017). The method behind the library was the immunoSEQ multiplex PCR assay. For the multiplex PCR, a mixture combining 60 forward primers for TCR Vbeta segments and 13 reverse primers for TCR Jbeta segments was used. TCRdb provides this immuneACCESS table in a form limited to in-frame rearrangements. Some clones are lacking; in checked studies, under half of them reflect an unresolved V gene, and why the rest are absent is not known. The table for this sample lists around 150,000 clones; roughly 77% of them were counted only once. The ten largest clones capture 1.5% to 2% of the sample. Material: PBMCs. The origin of the receptors is a young woman in good health and CMV-seronegative.

This clone has only a few counts. The V and J genes are TRBV6-6 and TRBJ1-1, with unresolved D. The CDR3 totals 14 residues. V was pared by 1 base and J by 1 base, with 7 bases between. Germline loops: CDR1 MNHNY, CDR2 SVGAGI (reference sequence). In DNA, the CDR3 is TGTGCCAGCAGTTACTACTTCAAGAACACTGAAGCTTTCTTT. It is translated as CASSYYFKNTEAFF.

The chain combines TRBV19 with TRBJ1-1, with TRBD1 identical over 8 bases. The length of the CDR3 is 16 residues. The germline V gene encodes CDR1 LNHDA and CDR2 SQIVND (reference sequence). V lost 5 bases, J lost 0 bases, and 8 bases stayed unmatched. The DNA of the CDR3 is TGTGCCAGTAGTCAGGGGGCTAGAAGCATGAACACTGAAGCTTTCTTT. Protein sequence: CASSQGARSMNTEAFF.

V gene TRBV30 combines with J gene TRBJ2-7; no definite D call. The germline gives CDR1 GTSNPN, CDR2 SVGIG (reference sequence). V was clipped by 3 bases and J by 6 bases, with 12 bases between them. This CDR3 has 12 amino acids. CDR3 sequence reads: CAWRSRGLEQYF. In DNA form, the CDR3 reads TGTGCCTGGAGGTCCCGAGGCCTCGAGCAGTACTTC.

This clone has just one count. The chain uses TRBV15 and TRBJ2-3; 10 nucleotides agree with TRBD2. The CDR3 loop spans 22 amino acids. Per the germline V gene, CDR1 is LNHNV and CDR2 is YYDKDF (reference sequence). The J segment lost 1 base and the V segment lost 0 bases, leaving 19 bases of the junction unmatched. In DNA form, the CDR3 reads TGTGCCACCAGCAGAGAGCCCGGGACAGGTATTTTACTAGCGGGACGCACAGATACGCAGTATTTT. Translation: CATSREPGTGILLAGRTDTQYF.

The chain is built from TRBV5-4 and TRBJ2-2; 8 positions agree with TRBD2. Germline V gene data show CDR1 as SGHNT and CDR2 as YYREEE (reference sequence). The ends lost 4 bases at V and 6 bases at J; junction bases unmatched: 11. The CDR3 contains 16 residues. CDR3 loop: CASSQSREGFPGELFF. CDR3 coding DNA: TGTGCCAGCAGCCAGTCCCGGGAGGGCTTTCCCGGGGAGCTGTTTTTT.

The genes are TRBV10-3 and TRBJ1-6; 11 bases are shared with TRBD1. V was clipped by 8 bases and J by 8 bases; unmatched bases: 14. Germline CDR1 ENHRY, CDR2 SYGVKD. The CDR3 has 17 amino acids. Written as DNA, the CDR3 is TGTGCCATCGCCGGGACAGGGGGGGGTCCGGCGCATTCACCCCTCCACTTT. It translates to CAIAGTGGGPAHSPLHF.

The V and J genes are TRBV5-1 and TRBJ2-5; TRBD1 agrees at 12 bases. The germline gives CDR1 SGHRS, CDR2 YFSETQ. J was trimmed by 4 bases and V by 4 bases; bases with no gene match: 2. The CDR3 is 14 amino acids. The CDR3 region is CASSPGQGAETQYF. For the CDR3, the DNA is TGCGCCAGCAGCCCGGGACAGGGGGCAGAGACCCAGTACTTC.

V is TRBV4-2 and J is TRBJ2-3, with 8 bases identical to TRBD2. The CDR3 has 17 residues. From germline, CDR1 is LGHNA and CDR2 YNFKEQ. J was trimmed by 4 bases and V by 0 bases; bases with no gene match: 9. The CDR3 region has the DNA TGTGCCAGCAGCCAAGATCAGGGACTAGTGTTTGCAGATACGCAGTATTTT. Encoded protein: CASSQDQGLVFADTQYF.

The genes are TRBV11-2 and TRBJ1-1, with TRBD1 matching over 7 bases. CDR3 length equals 14 residues. Germline V gene lookup returns CDR1 SGHAT and CDR2 FQNNGV. Losses at the gene ends were 5 bases for V and 1 base for J; bases not matched to a gene: 4. CDR3 coding DNA: TGTGCCAGCAGCCGCGGGACAGCGAACACTGAAGCTTTCTTT. Translated: CASSRGTANTEAFF. The whole variable domain, filled in from reference TRBV11-2 and TRBJ1-1, reads EAGVAQSPRYKIIEKRQSVAFWCNPISGHATLYWYQQILGQGPKLLIQFQNNGVVDDSQLPKDRFSAERLKGVDSTLKIQPAKLEDSAVYLCASSRGTANTEAFFGQGTRLTVV.

The rearrangement joins TRBV28 to TRBJ1-6; perhaps TRBD1 as D (6 bases). V dropped 6 bases and J dropped 8 bases, with 17 bases sitting between them. Germline V lookup: CDR1 MDHEN, CDR2 SYDVKM. The CDR3 loop spans 15 amino acids. The CDR3, as DNA: TGTGCCAGCAGACCCGGACAGCTGAATGATTCACCCCTCCACTTT. It translates to CASRPGQLNDSPLHF.

In its sample, this clone was seen a few times. V usage is TRBV6-1 and J usage is TRBJ1-1; a possible D gene is TRBD1 (6 bases). Germline lookup yields CDR1 MNHNS and CDR2 SASEGT. Trimming pared 6 bases from V and 1 base from J, leaving 12 bases between. This CDR3 has 14 amino acids. The CDR3 is CASRNRAANTEAFF. DNA for the CDR3: TGTGCCAGCAGGAACAGGGCCGCGAACACTGAAGCTTTCTTT.

V gene TRBV30 combines with J gene TRBJ2-7, with 8 bases lining up with TRBD1. This CDR3 comprises 13 residues. CDR1 and CDR2 (germline): GTSNPN, SVGIG (reference sequence). After removal of 0 bases from V and 4 bases from J, the junction contained 2 bases not matched to a gene. CDR3 coding DNA: TGTGCCTGGAGTGTCGGGGACAGGTACGAGCAGTACTTC. Amino acids: CAWSVGDRYEQYF.

The chain carries TRBV2 and TRBJ1-5, with 7 bases fitting TRBD1. This CDR3 is built from 14 residues. Losses at the gene ends were 5 bases for V and 5 bases for J; bases not matched to a gene: 6. Germline assignment: CDR1 SNHLY and CDR2 FYNNEI. The CDR3 nucleotides are TGTGCCAGCAGTCTCCAGGGGGGTGATCAGCCCCAGCATTTT. It specifies CASSLQGGDQPQHF.

The V gene is TRBV4-1, the J gene TRBJ2-3, with 12 bases lining up with TRBD2. Trimming at V came to 1 base and at J to 3 bases, leaving 8 bases not matched to a gene. This CDR3 contains 18 residues. Germline lookup yields CDR1 MGHRA and CDR2 YSYEKL. CDR3: CASSQGPSTSGGTDTQYF. In nucleotides, the CDR3 is TGCGCCAGCAGCCAAGGCCCATCGACTAGCGGGGGAACAGATACGCAGTATTTT.

The chain combines TRBV6-4 with TRBJ2-3; 10 bases map to TRBD2. Trimming took 2 bases from V and 1 from J; bases not matched to a gene: 0. From germline, CDR1 is MRHNA and CDR2 SNTAGT. CDR3 length: 15 amino acids. CDR3 nucleotides: TGTGCCAGCAGTGACGGGACTAGCGGCACAGATACGCAGTATTTT. Its protein is CASSDGTSGTDTQYF.

The V and J genes are TRBV19 and TRBJ2-2, with no clear D. Germline values: CDR1 LNHDA, CDR2 SQIVND (reference sequence). The CDR3 is made up of 14 amino acids. V was pared by 5 bases and J by 1 base, with 8 bases between. The CDR3 DNA sequence: TGTGCCAGTAGTTGGGCAGAGAACACCGGGGAGCTGTTTTTT. It is translated as CASSWAENTGELFF.

The rearrangement uses TRBV10-3 and TRBJ1-1, with 10 nucleotides matching TRBD1. V lost 3 bases, J lost 7 bases, and 8 bases stayed unmatched. CDR1 is ENHRY, CDR2 SYGVKD, per germline. This CDR3 is 15 amino acids long. This CDR3 reads CAISERTGGGGEAFF. The CDR3 DNA reads as TGTGCCATCAGTGAAAGGACAGGGGGGGGTGGTGAAGCTTTCTTT.

The V and J genes are TRBV5-4 and TRBJ2-3; 10 positions agree with TRBD2. The V and J ends lost 0 bases and 6 bases, in that order; junction bases with no gene match: 4. Germline V gene lookup returns CDR1 SGHNT and CDR2 YYREEE (reference sequence). CDR3 size: 15 residues. CDR3 nucleotides: TGTGCCAGCAGCTTGGGAGCGGGAGGGGCTGATACGCAGTATTTT. It is translated as CASSLGAGGADTQYF.

This chain connects TRBV16 to TRBJ2-7; D unresolved. The CDR3 length is 12 residues. Per the germline V gene, CDR1 is KGHSY and CDR2 is FQNENV. Deletions cut 4 bases from V and 4 bases from J, with 8 bases between. This chain's CDR3 is CASSPGAYEQYF. The CDR3 DNA is TGTGCCAGCAGCCCTGGAGCTTACGAGCAGTACTTC.

The genes are TRBV27 and TRBJ2-1; a weak D match, TRBD2 (5 bases). The CDR3 length is 15 residues. Trimming removed 7 bases at V and 0 bases at J, with 13 bases between. In germline, CDR1 is MNHEY, CDR2 SMNVEV (reference sequence). In nucleotides, the CDR3 is TGTGCCAGCAAGCTTAGCGCGAACTCCTACAATGAGCAGTTCTTC. It specifies CASKLSANSYNEQFF.

V gene TRBV5-1 combines with J gene TRBJ1-1, with a weak D call TRBD1 (5 bases). CDR3 length: 15 residues. With 4 bases removed from V and 4 bases from J, the gap between germline ends came to 17 bases. Germline values: CDR1 SGHRS, CDR2 YFSETQ. The CDR3 loop reads CASSLTLTESTEAFF. CDR3 coding DNA: TGCGCCAGCAGCCTGACCCTGACAGAGAGCACTGAAGCTTTCTTT.

The rearrangement uses TRBV6-5 and TRBJ2-1; D is uncertain. Germline lookup yields CDR1 MNHEY and CDR2 SVGAGI. Trimming took 2 bases from V and 11 from J, leaving 7 bases between them. This CDR3 has 11 residues. CDR3 in amino acids: CASSYANQQFF. The DNA for the CDR3 is TGTGCCAGCAGTTACGCGAATCAGCAGTTCTTC.

This CDR3 reads CASSGLAGDNEQFF. DNA for the CDR3: TGTGCCAGCAGTGGTCTAGCGGGGGACAATGAGCAGTTCTTC. The chain recombines TRBV2 with TRBJ2-1, with TRBD2 identical over 10 bases. Trimming at V came to 4 bases and at J to 5 bases, leaving 2 bases not matched to a gene. The CDR3 loop spans 14 amino acids. The germline V gene encodes CDR1 SNHLY and CDR2 FYNNEI. Full variable domain (rest looked up from reference TRBV2 and TRBJ2-1): EPEVTQTPSHQVTQMGQEVILRCVPISNHLYFYWYRQILGQKVEFLVSFYNNEISEKSEIFDDQFSVERPDGSNFTLKIRSTKLEDSAMYFCASSGLAGDNEQFFGPGTRLTVL.

The chain recombines TRBV19 with TRBJ2-7; D might be TRBD2 (5 bases). Germline assignment: CDR1 LNHDA and CDR2 SQIVND (reference sequence). Deletions cut 0 bases from V and 3 bases from J, with 12 bases between. This CDR3 is 15 amino acids long. The CDR3 DNA reads as TGTGCCAGTAGTATAGATCTATTTCGGGACTACGAGCAGTACTTC. It codes for CASSIDLFRDYEQYF.

The V and J genes are TRBV7-8 and TRBJ1-5, with D possibly being TRBD1 (6 bases). CDR3 length: 14 amino acids. Germline V lookup: CDR1 SGHVS, CDR2 FQNEAQ. Trimming removed 4 bases from V and 1 base from J, with 8 bases in between. The CDR3 sequence is CASSSQGSNQPQHF. The CDR3 nucleotides are TGTGCCAGCAGCTCCCAGGGGAGCAATCAGCCCCAGCATTTT.

The chain uses TRBV12-5 and TRBJ1-4; no reliable D call. Germline values: CDR1 LGHNT, CDR2 FRNRAP. This CDR3 has 14 amino acids. The ends were cut back, 6 bases at V and 8 bases at J, with 16 bases in the middle. CDR3 coding DNA: TGTGCTAGTGGCGTCGGGTTGGCCGGGGAAAAACTGTTTTTT. Protein: CASGVGLAGEKLFF.

The rearrangement uses TRBV11-3 and TRBJ1-1, with D unclear. Trimming pared 5 bases from V and 1 base from J, leaving 8 bases between. Germline V gene data show CDR1 as SGHNT and CDR2 as YENEEA. The CDR3 is 13 amino acids. The CDR3 loop reads CASSLMRNTEAFF. The CDR3 DNA sequence: TGTGCCAGCAGCCTCATGAGGAACACTGAAGCTTTCTTT.

V is TRBV5-1 and J is TRBJ2-3; 8 bases fit TRBD1. The CDR3 loop spans 15 amino acids. With V trimmed by 4 bases and J by 1 base, 5 bases remained unmatched. Germline V CDR1 and CDR2: SGHRS, YFSETQ. The CDR3 loop is CASSTGQVGTDTQYF. The CDR3 nucleotides are TGCGCCAGCAGCACGGGACAGGTGGGCACAGATACGCAGTATTTT. Full variable domain (rest looked up from reference TRBV5-1 and TRBJ2-3): KAGVTQTPRYLIKTRGQQVTLSCSPISGHRSVSWYQQTPGQGLQFLFEYFSETQRNKGNFPGRFSGRQFSNSRSEMNVSTLELGDSALYLCASSTGQVGTDTQYFGPGTRLTVL.

The chain carries TRBV18 and TRBJ2-7; 8 bases map to TRBD1. Germline V CDR1 and CDR2: KGHSH, LQKENI. The CDR3 runs 12 residues. The V segment lost 4 bases and the J segment 6 bases; nucleotides outside the gene matches: 2. CDR3 nucleotides: TGTGCCAGCTCACAACAGGGGGGCGAGCAGTACTTC. The encoded protein is CASSQQGGEQYF. Together with reference TRBV18 and TRBJ2-7, the CDR3 gives the full variable domain: NAGVMQNPRHLVRRRGQEARLRCSPMKGHSHVYWYRQLPEEGLKFMVYLQKENIIDESGMPKERFSAEFPKEGPSILRIQQVVRGDSAAYFCASSQQGGEQYFGPGTRLTVT.

The V gene is TRBV27, the J gene TRBJ1-3; D uncertain. Germline V gene sequence: CDR1 MNHEY, CDR2 SMNVEV (reference sequence). This CDR3 comprises 14 residues. The V and J ends lost 7 bases and 0 bases respectively, with 10 bases between them. CDR3 in amino acids: CASKADYSGNTIYF. The CDR3 DNA is TGTGCCAGCAAAGCGGACTACTCTGGAAACACCATATATTTT.

This chain uses TRBV15 with TRBJ1-3; TRBD1 is a possible D gene (5 bases). From germline, CDR1 is LNHNV and CDR2 YYDKDF (reference sequence). Trimming took 0 bases from V and 7 from J, leaving 19 bases between them. The CDR3 has 17 residues. DNA of the CDR3: TGTGCCACCAGCAGAGATTTGCGGGATGCGTGGGGCAACACCATATATTTT. It yields the protein CATSRDLRDAWGNTIYF.